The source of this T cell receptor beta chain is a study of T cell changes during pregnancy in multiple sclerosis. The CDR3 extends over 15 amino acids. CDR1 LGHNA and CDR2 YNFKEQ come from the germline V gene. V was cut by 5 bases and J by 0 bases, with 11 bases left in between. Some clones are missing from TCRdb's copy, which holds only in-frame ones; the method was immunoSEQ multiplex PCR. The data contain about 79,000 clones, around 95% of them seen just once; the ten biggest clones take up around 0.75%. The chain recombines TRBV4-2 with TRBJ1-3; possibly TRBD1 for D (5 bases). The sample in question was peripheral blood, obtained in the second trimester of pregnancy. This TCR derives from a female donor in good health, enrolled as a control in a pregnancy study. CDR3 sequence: CASSLTANSGNTIYF. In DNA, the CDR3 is TGTGCCAGCAGCTTGACAGCCAACTCTGGAAACACCATATATTTT.